This TCR beta chain derives from a study of blood T cells in healthy people across ages. Notes on this clonotype: Antigen: not known.

Each sample had at least 6 million PBMCs isolated. A J-beta primer mix and a sample-barcoded 5' primer were used in a second PCR of about 7 to 11 cycles. Any given sample supplied a minimum of 2.5 million CDR3-containing paired-end reads. One entry per CDR3 protein results from TCRdb running MiXCR on the 5' RACE reads. Of roughly 800,000 distinct CDR3 sequences detected, around 36% appear once; the ten largest clones hold over 10%. Germline V gene lookup returns CDR1 MGHDK and CDR2 SYGVNS. The CDR3 totals 16 residues. The study, taken as a whole, reports: In long-lived donors, naive CD4+ cell counts and diversity exceeded those of aged donors.

Material: blood. The receptor was isolated from a young man in good health. V is TRBV25-1 and J is TRBJ2-4; 8 bases are shared with TRBD1. Gene TRBJ2-7 matches the end of the DNA better, so the J call may be wrong. The CDR3 spells CASSTLTGQGLYEQYF. In DNA form, the CDR3 reads TGTGCCAGCAGTACCTTAACAGGACAGGGTCTCTACGAGCAGTACTTC.